These 19 T cell receptor beta chains originate from one sample sequenced in a study of cytomegalovirus exposure and HLA in healthy donors. PCR employed 60 Vbeta and 13 Jbeta primers. Profiled with immunoSEQ multiplex PCR; TCRdb holds only in-frame clones, not every one. Of some 200,000 clones in the sample, around 74% were seen once. The sample was PBMCs. The receptors come from a girl between 5 and 17 years old in good health and CMV-seropositive.

The chain couples TRBV19 to TRBJ1-1; D might be TRBD1 (6 bases). V was cut by 5 bases and J by 4 bases, with 20 bases left in between. CDR1 is LNHDA, CDR2 SQIVND, per germline (reference sequence). The CDR3 length is 16 residues. CDR3 nucleotide sequence: TGTGCCAGTAGTTCTCATTCTGACAGGACGGTCACTGAAGCTTTCTTT. Amino acids: CASSSHSDRTVTEAFF.

The chain uses TRBV5-1 and TRBJ1-4, with 8 bases that match TRBD1. After removal of 5 bases from V and 3 bases from J, the junction contained 0 bases not matched to a gene. Germline values: CDR1 SGHRS, CDR2 YFSETQ. The CDR3 runs 13 residues. The CDR3 sequence is CASRQGANEKLFF. CDR3 bases: TGCGCCAGCAGACAGGGGGCTAATGAAAAACTGTTTTTT.

The chain uses TRBV10-3 and TRBJ2-3; D not certain. Looked up from germline, CDR1 is ENHRY and CDR2 is SYGVKD. The CDR3 has 15 residues. V was pared by 0 bases and J by 5 bases, with 12 bases between. The CDR3 region is CAISESRLDGDTQYF. CDR3 DNA: TGTGCCATCAGTGAGTCGAGGCTAGACGGAGATACGCAGTATTTT.

This chain's CDR3 is CASSSGGAGTEAFF. CDR3 coding DNA: TGTGCCAGCAGTTCAGGGGGCGCCGGCACTGAAGCTTTCTTT. This chain links TRBV7-9 with TRBJ1-1, with TRBD1 identical over 8 bases. The CDR3 is made up of 14 amino acids. V dropped 6 bases and J dropped 4; count of bases not matched to a gene: 7. CDR1 and CDR2 (germline): SEHNR, FQNEAQ (reference sequence).

The rearrangement uses TRBV7-8 and TRBJ2-1, with TRBD2 matching 9 bases. With 1 base clipped from V and 0 bases from J, the junction kept 10 bases outside the gene matches. The CDR3 sequence is 19 residues long. Germline CDR1 and CDR2: SGHVS and FQNEAQ. The CDR3 reads CASSLVRGGRGGSYNEQFF. DNA for the CDR3: TGTGCCAGCAGCTTAGTCCGCGGCGGGCGGGGGGGCTCCTACAATGAGCAGTTCTTC.

The chain employs TRBV6-6 and TRBJ1-2; 7 bases map to TRBD1. The V and J ends lost 7 bases and 2 bases, in that order; junction bases with no gene match: 13. The CDR3 is 16 residues long. Germline V gives CDR1 MNHNY, CDR2 SVGAGI (reference sequence). The CDR3 region is CASNTAGGTANYGYTF. The CDR3 DNA follows: TGTGCCAGCAACACCGCAGGGGGTACGGCGAACTATGGCTACACCTTC.

The chain employs TRBV6-4 and TRBJ2-3; D is undetermined. Per the germline V gene, CDR1 is MRHNA and CDR2 is SNTAGT. Trimming shortened V by 0 bases and J by 1 base, and 5 bases separated the two germline ends. This CDR3 is built from 14 residues. In DNA, the CDR3 is TGTGCCAGCAGTGACTCTGAGGGCACAGATACGCAGTATTTT. Residues: CASSDSEGTDTQYF.

This clone was counted once. This chain joins TRBV4-3 and TRBJ1-4, with unresolved D. The CDR3 runs to 14 residues. In germline, CDR1 is LGHNA, CDR2 YSLEER. V was shortened by 0 bases and J by 5 bases, with 7 bases between the two germline ends. The CDR3 coding sequence is TGCGCCAGCAGCCAAGAATCCGTAAATGAAAAACTGTTTTTT. Amino acids: CASSQESVNEKLFF.

This sequence joins TRBV6-1 and TRBJ2-7, with D tentatively TRBD2 (6 bases). Trimming shortened V by 5 bases and J by 3 bases, and 11 bases separated the two germline ends. The germline gives CDR1 MNHNS, CDR2 SASEGT. The CDR3 is 13 amino acids. CDR3 in amino acids: CASSSTAGYEQYF. In nucleotides, the CDR3 is TGTGCCAGCAGTTCGACAGCGGGCTACGAGCAGTACTTC.

V gene TRBV11-3 combines with J gene TRBJ1-1; D not resolved. This CDR3 spans 11 amino acids. Germline CDR1 reads SGHNT; CDR2 reads YENEEA. Between the trimmed V and J ends, which lost 1 base and 8 bases, there was a span of 5 bases. In nucleotides, the CDR3 is TGTGCCAGCAGCTTAGGGCCCGAAGCTTTCTTT. Its protein product is CASSLGPEAFF.

This clone appeared once. This chain links TRBV30 with TRBJ1-3, with a weak D call TRBD1 (6 bases). The V end was cut by 2 bases, the J end by 0 bases, with 11 bases between. CDR3 length: 15 residues. CDR1 is GTSNPN and CDR2 is SVGIG in the germline V gene (reference sequence). CDR3 DNA sequence: TGTGCCTGGAGTCTCCCAGGGGCCTCTGGAAACACCATATATTTT. Protein: CAWSLPGASGNTIYF.

The chain recombines TRBV9 with TRBJ1-2, with D possibly being TRBD1 (6 bases). This CDR3 comprises 13 residues. The ends were cut back, 5 bases at V and 2 bases at J, with 10 bases in the middle. Germline CDR1 SGDLS, CDR2 YYNGEE. This CDR3 is CASSPQGNYGYTF. The CDR3 DNA reads TGTGCCAGCAGTCCCCAGGGGAACTATGGCTACACCTTC.

The chain couples TRBV4-3 to TRBJ2-5, with 8 bases that match TRBD2. Trimming cost V 5 bases and J 5 bases; bases outside gene matches: 7. This CDR3 comprises 14 residues. Germline CDR1 LGHNA, CDR2 YSLEER. The CDR3 coding sequence is TGCGCCAGCAGCAACGCTCGGGGGGGCGAGACCCAGTACTTC. The encoded protein is CASSNARGGETQYF.

The rearrangement joins TRBV5-6 to TRBJ1-2; 8 nucleotides match TRBD1. V lost 4 bases, J lost 4 bases, and 15 bases stayed unmatched. Germline CDR1 reads SGHDT; CDR2 reads YYEEEE. The CDR3 is 17 residues long. The CDR3 sequence: CASSPQGRDRSIYGYTF. CDR3 bases: TGTGCCAGCAGCCCCCAGGGGCGGGACAGGTCGATCTATGGCTACACCTTC.

The CDR3 spells CASRSSGTSGELFF. For the CDR3, the DNA is TGTGCCAGCAGAAGCTCCGGGACATCAGGGGAGCTGTTTTTT. The genes are TRBV2 and TRBJ2-2; tentative D call: TRBD1 (6 bases). This CDR3 region has 14 residues. CDR1 is SNHLY and CDR2 is FYNNEI in the germline V gene. The V end lost 6 bases, the J end lost 8 bases, and 16 bases lay between the germline ends.

The chain recombines TRBV5-1 with TRBJ2-7; 9 bases fit TRBD1. The V segment lost 4 bases and the J segment 4 bases; nucleotides outside the gene matches: 6. CDR1 is SGHRS and CDR2 is YFSETQ in the germline V gene. The CDR3 has 14 residues. In DNA, the CDR3 is TGCGCCAGCAGCCACGGACAGGGGCTATACGAGCAGTACTTC. It specifies CASSHGQGLYEQYF.

The sample holds a few counts of this clone. The V gene is TRBV29-1, the J gene TRBJ2-3; 12 bases map to TRBD1. The CDR3 totals 15 residues. The V segment lost 1 base and the J segment 6 bases; nucleotides outside the gene matches: 5. Germline V lookup: CDR1 SQVTM, CDR2 ANQGSEA. The CDR3 reads CSVEGDRGRWDTQYF. In nucleotides, the CDR3 is TGCAGCGTTGAAGGGGACAGGGGGCGGTGGGATACGCAGTATTTT.

This clone appeared a few times. The chain has TRBV6-5 and TRBJ1-4; tentatively, D is TRBD1 (5 bases). There are 15 residues in the CDR3. The germline gives CDR1 MNHEY, CDR2 SVGAGI. Trimming left V 7 bases short and J 6 bases short, with 18 bases between. In nucleotides, the CDR3 is TGTGCCAGCACCCCTACAGGAGTCGCCCATGAAAAACTGTTTTTT. Residues: CASTPTGVAHEKLFF.

The chain recombines TRBV11-2 with TRBJ2-1; TRBD1 matches 8 bases. The germline gives CDR1 SGHAT, CDR2 FQNNGV. The CDR3 extends over 14 amino acids. V was pared by 5 bases and J by 8 bases, with 8 bases of the junction left unmatched. The CDR3 region has the DNA TGTGCCAGCAGCCGAGGACAGGACAGGGATGAGCAGTTCTTC. This sequence encodes CASSRGQDRDEQFF. The complete variable domain, with remaining parts taken from reference TRBV11-2 and TRBJ2-1, reads EAGVAQSPRYKIIEKRQSVAFWCNPISGHATLYWYQQILGQGPKLLIQFQNNGVVDDSQLPKDRFSAERLKGVDSTLKIQPAKLEDSAVYLCASSRGQDRDEQFFGPGTRLTVL.